The 14 T cell receptor beta chains listed next were all sequenced from one sample in a study of cytomegalovirus exposure and HLA in healthy donors (dated by TCRdb to the late 2010s). The protocol used for the library was the immunoSEQ multiplex PCR assay. For the multiplex PCR, a mixture combining 60 forward primers for TCR Vbeta segments and 13 reverse primers for TCR Jbeta segments was used. In its TCRdb copy, this immuneACCESS table keeps in-frame sequences only and misses some clones. Where compared with another copy, unresolved V genes explain less than half of these, and the others have no known cause. The table for this sample lists some 200,000 clones; 70% to 85% of them were counted only once. The ten largest clones add up to about 0.58% of the sample. Sequencing was carried out using PBMCs. The receptors here all came from a woman in her 40s in good health and CMV-seronegative.

This rearrangement joins TRBV2 to TRBJ1-1, with unresolved D. Between the trimmed V and J ends, which lost 1 base and 7 bases, there was a span of 16 bases. CDR1 SNHLY and CDR2 FYNNEI come from the germline V gene. This CDR3 region has 15 residues. CDR3 in amino acids: CASSEGKVAPGEAFF. The CDR3 nucleotides are TGTGCCAGCAGTGAAGGGAAGGTGGCACCAGGTGAAGCTTTCTTT.

The chain links TRBV9 to TRBJ2-1; weak D call: TRBD2 (6 bases). V lost 4 bases to trimming and J lost 7 bases, with 15 bases between them. The CDR3 runs 14 residues. Germline CDR1 and CDR2: SGDLS and YYNGEE. CDR3 DNA: TGTGCCAGCAGCCCAAGGCCCCTAGCGAATGAGCAGTTCTTC. Amino acid sequence: CASSPRPLANEQFF.

This clone was observed once. J is TRBJ1-4 and V is TRBV15; D is undetermined. V was cut by 3 bases and J by 8 bases, with 10 bases left in between. The CDR3 contains 13 residues. Germline V gene sequence: CDR1 LNHNV, CDR2 YYDKDF (reference sequence). For the CDR3, the DNA is TGTGCCACCAGCAGGGCGGGTGGAGAAAAACTGTTTTTT. This codes for CATSRAGGEKLFF.

This clone has a handful of counts. This sample includes further DNA sequences coding for the same CDR3. The V call is TRBV5-4, the J call TRBJ1-2; tentatively, D is TRBD1 (6 bases). Trimming shortened V by 4 bases and J by 2 bases, and 9 bases separated the two germline ends. Germline lookup yields CDR1 SGHNT and CDR2 YYREEE (reference sequence). The CDR3 consists of 13 residues. The CDR3 DNA reads as TGTGCCAGCAGCCCTGACAGGAACTATGGCTACACCTTC. This codes for CASSPDRNYGYTF.

The chain joins TRBV20-1 to TRBJ2-7; 8 bases are shared with TRBD1. Looked up from germline, CDR1 is DFQATT and CDR2 is SNEGSKA (reference sequence). The J segment lost 8 bases and the V segment lost 2 bases, leaving 2 bases of the junction unmatched. The CDR3 totals 11 residues. The CDR3 DNA reads as TGCAGTGCTAGACAGGGGGCACAGCAGTACTTC. Protein product: CSARQGAQQYF.

The chain employs TRBV11-1 and TRBJ2-7, with TRBD2 as a possible D gene (7 bases). The CDR3 has 13 residues. Germline assignment: CDR1 SGHAT and CDR2 FQDESV (reference sequence). Trimming removed 5 bases from V and 2 bases from J, with 10 bases in between. CDR3 in amino acids: CASSEGGPYEQYF. CDR3 nucleotides: TGTGCCAGCAGCGAGGGGGGGCCCTACGAGCAGTACTTC.

The rearrangement joins TRBV5-1 to TRBJ2-7, with D tentatively TRBD1 (6 bases). The CDR3 is 15 amino acids. Trimming left V 4 bases short and J 6 bases short, with 20 bases between. From germline, CDR1 is SGHRS and CDR2 YFSETQ. Written as DNA, the CDR3 is TGCGCCAGCAGCGTTACCCCGACAGACAGGCCCGAGCAGTACTTC. It is translated as CASSVTPTDRPEQYF.

The chain recombines TRBV9 with TRBJ2-2; D not resolved. The CDR3 extends over 15 amino acids. Germline-derived CDR1 and CDR2 are SGDLS and YYNGEE. Trimming removed 2 bases at V and 5 bases at J, with 13 bases between. DNA of the CDR3: TGTGCCAGCAGCGTTATGGGCGCTGGAACCGGGGAGCTGTTTTTT. This sequence encodes CASSVMGAGTGELFF.

The chain carries TRBV2 and TRBJ1-1; D is unresolved. Trimming left V 0 bases short and J 7 bases short, with 15 bases between. The germline gives CDR1 SNHLY, CDR2 FYNNEI. This CDR3 is 15 amino acids long. DNA for the CDR3: TGTGCCAGCAGTGAAGCTGGGAGGGTCTGGAGTGAAGCTTTCTTT. Its translation: CASSEAGRVWSEAFF.

This clone was seen once. The rearrangement uses TRBV7-9 and TRBJ2-4; the match to TRBD1 covers 8 bases. The CDR3 covers 14 residues. Per the germline V gene, CDR1 is SEHNR and CDR2 is FQNEAQ (reference sequence). V was clipped by 5 bases and J by 6 bases; unmatched bases: 6. The CDR3 here is CASSLTTGVNIQYF. The DNA for the CDR3 is TGTGCCAGCAGCCTAACGACAGGGGTAAACATTCAGTACTTC.

The V gene is TRBV5-5, the J gene TRBJ2-5, with 7 bases lining up with TRBD1. CDR1 is SGHKS and CDR2 is YYEKEE in the germline V gene (reference sequence). The CDR3 has 12 residues. Unmatched junction bases numbered 7, after V lost 1 base and J lost 13 bases. This chain's CDR3 is CASSLSGQVAYF. The CDR3 DNA is TGTGCCAGCAGCTTGTCCGGACAGGTCGCGTACTTC.

The chain is built from TRBV9 and TRBJ2-2; D unclear. CDR3 length: 13 amino acids. Trimming removed 0 bases at V and 7 bases at J, with 7 bases between. Germline assignment: CDR1 SGDLS and CDR2 YYNGEE. This CDR3 reads CASSVVEVGELFF. CDR3 nucleotides: TGTGCCAGCAGCGTAGTAGAGGTCGGGGAGCTGTTTTTT.

The chain has TRBV5-4 and TRBJ1-1, with 8 positions matching TRBD1. The CDR3 totals 12 residues. Germline assignment: CDR1 SGHNT and CDR2 YYREEE (reference sequence). V trimming: 3 bases; J trimming: 7 bases; junction bases outside the gene matches: 2. CDR3 coding DNA: TGTGCCAGCAGCTGGGGGACAGGTGAAGCTTTCTTT. Translated, it gives CASSWGTGEAFF.

The chain has TRBV7-2 and TRBJ2-7; 7 bases line up with TRBD1. In germline, CDR1 is SGHTA, CDR2 FQGNSA. The CDR3 totals 14 residues. J was trimmed by 3 bases and V by 2 bases; bases with no gene match: 4. The CDR3 DNA is TGTGCCAGCAGCTTAAGCCCAGGGGGCTACGAGCAGTACTTC. Encoded protein: CASSLSPGGYEQYF.